A selection of T cell receptor beta chains follows, all from one sample in a study of T-cell reconstitution after alpha-beta-depleted transplantation in children. MiXCR was run by TCRdb on the PCR reads, yielding one entry per CDR3 protein. The table has about 500,000 distinct CDR3 sequences, roughly 33% seen once. The sequencing used PBMCs from the stem cell graft donor, collected from the stem cell graft. The receptors here all came from a human donor who donated a stem cell graft to a child with aplastic anemia. The CDR3 runs from the conserved cysteine through the conserved F or W. Fields, in order: clone size, J gene, D gene, V gene, CDR3 DNA, CDR3 protein. D genes are given only for firm matches. The size of a clone is reported for some rows only, either as once, few or many, or as a class for expanded clones.

clone size: NA; J gene: TRBJ2-7; D gene: NA; V gene: TRBV18; CDR3 DNA: TGTGCCAGCTCACCCTTCGTTCTTTACGAGCAGTACTTC; CDR3 protein: CASSPFVLYEQYF
clone size: NA; J gene: TRBJ2-3; D gene: TRBD2; V gene: TRBV7-2; CDR3 DNA: TGTGCCAGCAGCCAGCTAGCGGGAGTCCCAGCTACGCAGTATTTT; CDR3 protein: CASSQLAGVPATQYF
clone size: NA; J gene: TRBJ2-3; D gene: TRBD2; V gene: TRBV4-1; CDR3 DNA: TGCGCCAGCAGCCACGGGACTAGCGGGATTGTAGATACGCAGTATTTT; CDR3 protein: CASSHGTSGIVDTQYF
clone size: NA; J gene: TRBJ1-1; D gene: NA; V gene: TRBV5-5; CDR3 DNA: TGTGCCAGCACTCCCTGGGTCGGGTCGGACACTGAAGCTTTCTTT; CDR3 protein: CASTPWVGSDTEAFF
clone size: NA; J gene: TRBJ1-1; D gene: NA; V gene: TRBV12-3/TRBV12-4; CDR3 DNA: TGTGCCAGCAGTCCCCCATTCGCTAACACTGAAGCTTTCTTT; CDR3 protein: CASSPPFANTEAFF
clone size: NA; J gene: TRBJ2-7; D gene: NA; V gene: TRBV18; CDR3 DNA: TGTGCCAGCTCACCTCGACAGGCCTACGAGCAGTACTTC; CDR3 protein: CASSPRQAYEQYF
clone size: few; J gene: TRBJ2-6; D gene: NA; V gene: TRBV7-2; CDR3 DNA: TGTGCCAGCAGACGCTCTGGGGCCAACGTCCTGACTTTC; CDR3 protein: CASRRSGANVLTF
clone size: NA; J gene: TRBJ2-4; D gene: NA; V gene: TRBV5-1; CDR3 DNA: TGCGCCAGCAGCCCGCCCTTATATCAGGGGGCCAAAAACATTCAGTACTTC; CDR3 protein: CASSPPLYQGAKNIQYF
clone size: NA; J gene: TRBJ1-2; D gene: TRBD1; V gene: TRBV15; CDR3 DNA: TGTGCCACCAGCGATCTCCGGGACAGGGATGAGGGCTATGGCTACGCCTTC; CDR3 protein: CATSDLRDRDEGYGYAF
clone size: NA; J gene: TRBJ2-1; D gene: NA; V gene: TRBV6-2/TRBV6-3; CDR3 DNA: TGTGCCAGCAGTCACGATAGGGGGTCTAACTCTATTAATGAGCAGTTCTTC; CDR3 protein: CASSHDRGSNSINEQFF
clone size: few; J gene: TRBJ1-1; D gene: NA; V gene: TRBV4-3; CDR3 DNA: TGCGCCAGCAGCCAAGATGGACAGATGTACACTGAAGCTTTCTTT; CDR3 protein: CASSQDGQMYTEAFF
clone size: few; J gene: TRBJ1-5; D gene: NA; V gene: TRBV5-1; CDR3 DNA: TGCGCCAGCAGCGGAGGGACTTCAGGCCAGCCCCAGCATTTT; CDR3 protein: CASSGGTSGQPQHF
clone size: few; J gene: TRBJ1-1; D gene: TRBD1; V gene: TRBV5-1; CDR3 DNA: TGCGCCAGCAGCTTGGAACAGGGGGGGGCCACTGAAGCTTTCTTT; CDR3 protein: CASSLEQGGATEAFF
clone size: NA; J gene: TRBJ2-1; D gene: NA; V gene: TRBV30; CDR3 DNA: TGTGCCTGGAATAGGCTGGCCTCCTACAATGAGCAGTTCTTC; CDR3 protein: CAWNRLASYNEQFF
clone size: few; J gene: TRBJ1-2; D gene: NA; V gene: TRBV3-1; CDR3 DNA: TGTGCCAGCAGCCGATCTTATGGCTACACCTTC; CDR3 protein: CASSRSYGYTF
clone size: NA; J gene: TRBJ2-2; D gene: TRBD2; V gene: TRBV5-5; CDR3 DNA: TGTGCCAGCAGCTCTCCGGGACTAGCGGGAGTGGTCGGGGAGCTGTTTTTT; CDR3 protein: CASSSPGLAGVVGELFF
clone size: NA; J gene: TRBJ2-7; D gene: NA; V gene: TRBV7-4; CDR3 DNA: TGTGCCAGCACCCCACCGGGACTGAAGGCCTACGAGCAGTACTTC; CDR3 protein: CASTPPGLKAYEQYF
clone size: few; J gene: TRBJ1-5; D gene: TRBD1; V gene: TRBV20-1; CDR3 DNA: TGCAGTGCGAGGACAGGGGGCAGTCAGCCCCAGCATTTT; CDR3 protein: CSARTGGSQPQHF
clone size: NA; J gene: TRBJ2-3; D gene: TRBD1; V gene: TRBV18; CDR3 DNA: TGTGCCAGCTCACCTCGACCTACGACAGGGGCAGATACGCAGTATTTT; CDR3 protein: CASSPRPTTGADTQYF
clone size: few; J gene: TRBJ2-5; D gene: TRBD1; V gene: TRBV27; CDR3 DNA: TGTGCCAGCAGTCGAGGGACAGGGTTGGTGGAGACCCAGTACTTC; CDR3 protein: CASSRGTGLVETQYF
clone size: few; J gene: TRBJ2-3; D gene: NA; V gene: TRBV7-3; CDR3 DNA: TGTGCCAGCAGCTTGGGTGTCTCAACGGGAGATACGCAGTATTTT; CDR3 protein: CASSLGVSTGDTQYF
clone size: few; J gene: TRBJ1-6; D gene: NA; V gene: TRBV6-1; CDR3 DNA: TGTGCCAGCAGTCCTAGGTTGGGTAATTCACCCCTCCACTTT; CDR3 protein: CASSPRLGNSPLHF
clone size: few; J gene: TRBJ2-1; D gene: TRBD2; V gene: TRBV29-1; CDR3 DNA: TGCAGCGTCCGAGCGTCTAGCGGGTACAATGAGCAGTTCTTC; CDR3 protein: CSVRASSGYNEQFF
clone size: NA; J gene: TRBJ2-1; D gene: TRBD2; V gene: TRBV30; CDR3 DNA: TGTGCCTGGAGCCTGGGGACTAGCGGGAGCTATGAGCAGTTCTTC; CDR3 protein: CAWSLGTSGSYEQFF
clone size: NA; J gene: TRBJ2-7; D gene: NA; V gene: TRBV7-2; CDR3 DNA: TGTGCCAGCAGCCCAATAGCGGTGGGGGCCTACGAGCAGTACTTC; CDR3 protein: CASSPIAVGAYEQYF
clone size: NA; J gene: TRBJ1-1; D gene: TRBD1; V gene: TRBV5-1; CDR3 DNA: TGCGCCAGCAGCCCGGGCCGACAGGGCTGGAACACTGAAGCTTTCTTT; CDR3 protein: CASSPGRQGWNTEAFF
clone size: NA; J gene: TRBJ2-3; D gene: NA; V gene: TRBV7-2; CDR3 DNA: TGTGCCAGCAGCTTATCAGGGGTGGATACGCAGTATTTT; CDR3 protein: CASSLSGVDTQYF
clone size: NA; J gene: TRBJ1-1; D gene: TRBD1; V gene: TRBV5-1; CDR3 DNA: TGCGCCAGCAGCCATGGACAGGGGGCGGTGGGCACTGAAGCTTTCTTT; CDR3 protein: CASSHGQGAVGTEAFF
clone size: NA; J gene: TRBJ1-5; D gene: NA; V gene: TRBV7-2; CDR3 DNA: TGTGCCAGCAGCCCATCTTCGGCGGGAAATCAGCCCCAGCATTTT; CDR3 protein: CASSPSSAGNQPQHF
clone size: once; J gene: TRBJ2-5; D gene: NA; V gene: TRBV18; CDR3 DNA: TGTGCCAGCTCACCAGGGGACCTCCTGGGGGTAGCGGAGACCCAGTACTTC; CDR3 protein: CASSPGDLLGVAETQYF
clone size: NA; J gene: TRBJ2-1; D gene: TRBD2; V gene: TRBV3-1; CDR3 DNA: TGTGCCAGCAGCGGCGGGACTAGCGGGAGTTTTGAGCAGTTCTTC; CDR3 protein: CASSGGTSGSFEQFF
clone size: NA; J gene: TRBJ1-5; D gene: TRBD1; V gene: TRBV20-1; CDR3 DNA: TGCAGTGCTATTGACAGGGGGAATCAGCCCCAGCATTTT; CDR3 protein: CSAIDRGNQPQHF
clone size: NA; J gene: TRBJ2-1; D gene: NA; V gene: TRBV12-3/TRBV12-4; CDR3 DNA: TGTGCCAGCAGTTTAGGCTTGACTGTAATGGCTGAGCAGTTCTTC; CDR3 protein: CASSLGLTVMAEQFF
clone size: few; J gene: TRBJ2-2; D gene: NA; V gene: TRBV6-2/TRBV6-3; CDR3 DNA: TGTGCCAGCAGCCCTACCATGGCGAACACCGGGGAGCTGTTTTTT; CDR3 protein: CASSPTMANTGELFF
clone size: NA; J gene: TRBJ1-5; D gene: NA; V gene: TRBV12-3/TRBV12-4; CDR3 DNA: TGTGCCAGCAGTTTAGCCAGGGACAGCAATCAGCCCCAGCATTTT; CDR3 protein: CASSLARDSNQPQHF
clone size: NA; J gene: TRBJ1-1; D gene: NA; V gene: TRBV5-1; CDR3 DNA: TGCGCCAGCAGCTTGAATCGCGGCACTGAAGCTTTCTTT; CDR3 protein: CASSLNRGTEAFF
clone size: NA; J gene: TRBJ2-1; D gene: TRBD2; V gene: TRBV27; CDR3 DNA: TGTGCCAGCAGTCCCGAGGGAAGCGGGAGCTACAATGAGCAGTTCTTC; CDR3 protein: CASSPEGSGSYNEQFF
clone size: NA; J gene: TRBJ2-5; D gene: NA; V gene: TRBV5-1; CDR3 DNA: TGCGCCAGCAGCTTGGACAGGCCATTACAAGAGACCCAGTACTTC; CDR3 protein: CASSLDRPLQETQYF
clone size: NA; J gene: TRBJ2-1; D gene: NA; V gene: TRBV6-2/TRBV6-3; CDR3 DNA: TGTGCCAGCAGTTACTCGACGGCCGGATCCTCGAGCTCCTACAATGAGCAGTTCTTC; CDR3 protein: CASSYSTAGSSSSYNEQFF
clone size: few; J gene: TRBJ2-1; D gene: NA; V gene: TRBV12-3/TRBV12-4; CDR3 DNA: TGTGCCAGCATTGGAGGCCGTAACAATGAGCAGTTCTTC; CDR3 protein: CASIGGRNNEQFF
clone size: few; J gene: TRBJ1-2; D gene: NA; V gene: TRBV6-1; CDR3 DNA: TGTGCCAGCAGGCCGGGGCCCGATTATGGCTACACCTTC; CDR3 protein: CASRPGPDYGYTF
clone size: few; J gene: TRBJ1-1; D gene: NA; V gene: TRBV10-3; CDR3 DNA: TGTGCCATCAGTGAGTCACAGGGACTCACTGAAGCTTTCTTT; CDR3 protein: CAISESQGLTEAFF
clone size: NA; J gene: TRBJ1-6; D gene: NA; V gene: TRBV5-5; CDR3 DNA: TGTGCCAGCAGCTTGATGGGGGGGGGATATAATTCACCCCTCCACTTT; CDR3 protein: CASSLMGGGYNSPLHF